This T cell receptor beta chain was observed in a study of blood T cell repertoires in COVID-19. Study overall: Sites in the United States, Italy and Spain provided acute and convalescent COVID-19 samples.

Looked up from germline, CDR1 is GTSNPN and CDR2 is SVGIG (reference sequence). The CDR3 has 12 residues. The V gene lost 3 bases and the J gene lost 2 bases, with 8 bases spanning the gap. Sequencing used immunoSEQ multiplex PCR; TCRdb keeps in-frame clones, though not all of them. The sample carries about 120,000 clones, more than 75% recorded once. The V and J genes are TRBV30 and TRBJ2-7, with D maybe TRBD1 (6 bases). The clonotype was recovered from a woman aged 50 to 65 with acute or convalescent COVID-19. Sample: peripheral blood. The CDR3 is CAWRGATYEQYF. CDR3 in DNA: TGTGCCTGGAGGGGGGCGACCTACGAGCAGTACTTC. Full variable domain (rest looked up from reference TRBV30 and TRBJ2-7): SQTIHQWPATLVQPVGSPLSLECTVEGTSNPNLYWYRQAAGRGLQLLFYSVGIGQISSEVPQNLSASRPQDRQFILSSKKLLLSDSGFYLCAWRGATYEQYFGPGTRLTVT.